This TCR beta chain appears in the sequencing data of a study of shared T cell receptors in the human thymus. Assay: immunoSEQ multiplex PCR; the TCRdb copy retains only in-frame clones and omits some. The sample includes hundreds of thousands of clones, around nine tenths of them seen just once. This CDR3 comprises 14 residues. With 7 bases clipped from V and 1 base from J, the junction kept 5 bases outside the gene matches. Germline V CDR1 and CDR2: MNHEY, SVGAGI. These data were also filed under a second study, of human thymus T cells.

Material: thymocytes. The chain has TRBV6-5 and TRBJ2-5, with TRBD1 matching 8 bases. The sequence came from a boy under two years old with a congenital heart defect. The CDR3 reads CASNLGQGQETQYF. Written as DNA, the CDR3 is TGTGCCAGCAACCTCGGACAGGGCCAAGAGACCCAGTACTTC.